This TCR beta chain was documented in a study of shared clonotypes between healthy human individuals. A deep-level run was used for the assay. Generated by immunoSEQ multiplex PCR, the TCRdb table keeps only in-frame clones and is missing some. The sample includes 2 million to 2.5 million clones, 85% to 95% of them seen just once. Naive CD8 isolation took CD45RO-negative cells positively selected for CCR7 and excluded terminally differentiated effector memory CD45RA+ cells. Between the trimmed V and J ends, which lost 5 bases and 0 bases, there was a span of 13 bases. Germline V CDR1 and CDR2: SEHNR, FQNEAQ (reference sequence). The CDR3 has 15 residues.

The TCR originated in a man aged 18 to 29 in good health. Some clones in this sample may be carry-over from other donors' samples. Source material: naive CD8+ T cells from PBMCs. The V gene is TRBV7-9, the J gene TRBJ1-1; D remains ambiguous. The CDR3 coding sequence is TGTGCCAGCAGCCCCCGAGGGAAGGTGAACACTGAAGCTTTCTTT. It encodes CASSPRGKVNTEAFF.